This is a list of T cell receptor beta chains from one sample in a study of blood T cell repertoires in COVID-19. Assay: immunoSEQ multiplex PCR; the TCRdb copy retains only in-frame clones and omits some. This table has nearly 110,000 clones, around four fifths appearing once. Sequenced sample: peripheral blood. Receptor source: a man in his 70s with acute or convalescent COVID-19. The CDR3 runs from the conserved cysteine through the conserved F or W. A D gene is named only where the DNA matches it firmly. Size values are once, few and many counts, or a class for expanded clones, and some rows have none.

abundance,d_gene,v_gene,j_gene,CDR3nt,CDR3aa
few,NA,TRBV5-1,TRBJ2-7,TGCGCCAGCAGCTTGGCCTCGACTGTAGGTTACGAGCAGTACTTC,CASSLASTVGYEQYF
NA,TRBD1,TRBV6-5,TRBJ2-2,TGTGCCAGCAGCAGGGACAGGGCCCGAACCGGGGAGCTGTTTTTT,CASSRDRARTGELFF
NA,TRBD2,TRBV5-1,TRBJ2-1,TGCGCCAGCAGCTTGGGACTAGCAAGTCTCTCGTACAATGAGCAGTTCTTC,CASSLGLASLSYNEQFF
few,TRBD1,TRBV11-3,TRBJ2-3,TGTGCCAGCAGCTCTAGGACAGGGCCAGATACGCAGTATTTT,CASSSRTGPDTQYF
NA,TRBD2,TRBV11-3,TRBJ2-1,TGTGCCAGCAACGAACTAGCGGGTAGTGGCGGCGATGAGCAGTTCTTC,CASNELAGSGGDEQFF
NA,TRBD1,TRBV7-9,TRBJ1-2,TGTGCCAGCAGCATGACAGGGGGCGTCGATGGCTACACCTTC,CASSMTGGVDGYTF
once,NA,TRBV12-3/TRBV12-4,TRBJ1-2,TGTGCCAGCAGTTTTGGAGCTAACTATGGCTACACCTTC,CASSFGANYGYTF
NA,NA,TRBV9,TRBJ2-3,TGTGCCAGCAGCGTAGTCGGAGATACGCAGTATTTT,CASSVVGDTQYF
NA,NA,TRBV6-5,TRBJ1-6,TGTGCCAGCAGGCCCTGGCTCGCTAATTCACCCCTCCACTTT,CASRPWLANSPLHF
few,NA,TRBV5-5,TRBJ1-5,TGTGCCAGCAGCTTGGGTACAGACGGCAATCAGCCCCAGCATTTT,CASSLGTDGNQPQHF
NA,TRBD2,TRBV3-1/TRBV3-2,TRBJ2-1,TGTGCCAGCAGCCCTCGCGGGGGGAGCTATTACAATGAGCAGTTCTTC,CASSPRGGSYYNEQFF
NA,NA,TRBV18,TRBJ2-5,TGTGCCAGCTCACCAGGGCAGGCGTTCTCAGAGACCCAGTACTTC,CASSPGQAFSETQYF
few,NA,TRBV3-1/TRBV3-2,TRBJ2-7,TGTGCCAGCAGCACGCCGCGACAGAAGACCTACGAGCAGTACTTC,CASSTPRQKTYEQYF
once,NA,TRBV10-2,TRBJ1-1,TGCGCCAGCAGCGAACAGCAGGGGAGCACTGAAGCTTTCTTT,CASSEQQGSTEAFF
NA,TRBD1,TRBV3-1/TRBV3-2,TRBJ1-6,TGTGCCAGCAGCCAAGGGGACAGCCATTCACCCCTCCACTTT,CASSQGDSHSPLHF
NA,NA,TRBV7-3,TRBJ2-1,TGTGCCAGCAGCTTGGCGGGGACCCATGGTGAGCAGTTCTTC,CASSLAGTHGEQFF
few,NA,TRBV27,TRBJ1-6,TGTGCCAGCAGTCCTCTAAGAGGAAATCATTCACCCCTCCACTTT,CASSPLRGNHSPLHF
NA,TRBD1,TRBV7-6,TRBJ2-7,TGTGCCAGCAGCCTCGAGGACAGGGGCTCCTACGAGCAGTACTTC,CASSLEDRGSYEQYF
once,NA,TRBV7-9,TRBJ2-1,TGTGCCAGCAGCTTAGCAAGGGACTTTCTCGAGCAGTTCTTC,CASSLARDFLEQFF
NA,TRBD1,TRBV6-5,TRBJ1-1,TGTGCCAGCAGGACAGGGGGCTGGGACACTGAAGCTTTCTTT,CASRTGGWDTEAFF
few,TRBD1,TRBV7-2,TRBJ1-6,TGTGCCAGCAGCTTATCAACCTTGGACAGGGGTTCACCCCTCCACTTT,CASSLSTLDRGSPLHF
NA,NA,TRBV2,TRBJ2-3,TGTGCCAGCAGGGGGGAGGCAGATACGCAGTATTTT,CASRGEADTQYF
NA,TRBD2,TRBV6-5,TRBJ2-3,TGTGCCAGCAGTTCACAGCGGGGTAGCACAGATACGCAGTATTTT,CASSSQRGSTDTQYF
few,TRBD1,TRBV29-1,TRBJ1-2,TGCAGCGTCCAAGGCCCGGGGACAGGCTCTAACTATGGCTACACCTTC,CSVQGPGTGSNYGYTF
NA,TRBD1,TRBV6-5,TRBJ1-2,TGTGCCAGCACTAGACAGGGGAACTATGGCTACACCTTC,CASTRQGNYGYTF
NA,TRBD1,TRBV10-3,TRBJ1-3,TGTGCCACCGCGACAGGGGTGGTGAACACCATATATTTT,CATATGVVNTIYF
NA,NA,TRBV3-1/TRBV3-2,TRBJ2-1,TGTGCCAGCAGCCAACGGGACTGGGGGAAGGATGAGCAGTTCTTC,CASSQRDWGKDEQFF
NA,NA,TRBV7-2,TRBJ1-5,TGTGCCAGCAGCCCCTGGGCGGGCCTTAATCAGCCCCAGCATTTT,CASSPWAGLNQPQHF
NA,TRBD1,TRBV19,TRBJ1-4,TGTGCCAGTAGAAGGGGGCAGGAGCGTGAAAAACTGTTTTTT,CASRRGQEREKLFF
once,NA,TRBV2,TRBJ1-3,TGTGCCAGCAGTGAAGGACAAGTGGAAAACACCATATATTTT,CASSEGQVENTIYF
once,TRBD1,TRBV11-2,TRBJ2-7,TGTGCCAGCAGCTTTGGACAGGGTGGGTCCTACGAGCAGTACTTC,CASSFGQGGSYEQYF
few,NA,TRBV5-1,TRBJ2-7,TGCGCCAGCTCCGACCACACAGGGTCCGAGCAGTACTTC,CASSDHTGSEQYF
NA,NA,TRBV7-2,TRBJ2-7,TGTGCCAGCAGCCCTTTGAGGAGCGGTGGGGAGCAGTACTTC,CASSPLRSGGEQYF
NA,TRBD1,TRBV28,TRBJ2-5,TGTGCCAGCACCTTAGGGGGGACAGGGGTGGAGACCCAGTACTTC,CASTLGGTGVETQYF
NA,NA,TRBV3-1/TRBV3-2,TRBJ1-1,TGTGCCAGCAGCCAAGCTAATCCTCGCAGCGAGACCACTGAAGCTTTCTTT,CASSQANPRSETTEAFF
large,TRBD1,TRBV19,TRBJ2-7,TGTGCCAGTAGTATGGGGACAGGGGGCTACGAGCAGTACTTC,CASSMGTGGYEQYF
once,TRBD1,TRBV19,TRBJ1-3,TGTGCCAGTAGTACGACAGGGGAGACCTCTGGAAACACCATATATTTT,CASSTTGETSGNTIYF
NA,TRBD1,TRBV7-8,TRBJ2-2,TGTGCCAGCAGCCGGACAGGGGCGCCGAACACCGGGGAGCTGTTTTTT,CASSRTGAPNTGELFF
NA,TRBD1,TRBV7-2,TRBJ2-2,TGTGCCAGCAGCTCCGGACAGGGTCCCGGGGAGCTGTTTTTT,CASSSGQGPGELFF
NA,TRBD1,TRBV19,TRBJ1-2,TGTGCCAGTAGGAGACAGGGATTGAATGGCTACACCTTC,CASRRQGLNGYTF
NA,TRBD2,TRBV7-8,TRBJ2-1,TGTGCCAGCAGCCTCCACTGGGGACTAGCGGGGGGTCCCTCCTACAATGAGCAGTTCTTC,CASSLHWGLAGGPSYNEQFF
NA,NA,TRBV11-2,TRBJ2-1,TGTGCCAGCAGCACTATCCTGGGAGCCTACAATGAGCAGTTCTTC,CASSTILGAYNEQFF
NA,NA,TRBV10-3,TRBJ1-1,TGTGCCATCAGTGAAAAAGGCTGGGCCACTGAAGCTTTCTTT,CAISEKGWATEAFF
NA,TRBD1,TRBV15,TRBJ1-4,TGTGCCACCAGTCAAAGACAGGGATGGGAAAAACTGTTTTTT,CATSQRQGWEKLFF
NA,NA,TRBV7-9,TRBJ1-2,TGTGCCAGCAGCTTAGTGAACCCAGGGGCTGGCTACACCTTC,CASSLVNPGAGYTF
NA,NA,TRBV6-5,TRBJ2-7,TGTGCCAGCAGTTCAGACGGCCCCGGGGAGCAGTACTTC,CASSSDGPGEQYF
NA,TRBD1,TRBV9,TRBJ1-6,TGTGCCAGCAGCGGGGGACAGTCTTATAATTCACCCCTCCACTTT,CASSGGQSYNSPLHF
NA,NA,TRBV11-3,TRBJ1-1,TGTGCCAGCAGCGAACAGCAGGGCGCTGAAGCTTTCTTT,CASSEQQGAEAFF
NA,NA,TRBV11-1,TRBJ2-4,TGTGCCAGCAGCCCACGCAGGGAATTCAAAAACATTCAGTACTTC,CASSPRREFKNIQYF
NA,NA,TRBV5-4,TRBJ2-4,TGTGCCAGCAGCTTGGGACAGAGAAACATTCAGTACTTC,CASSLGQRNIQYF
NA,TRBD1,TRBV9,TRBJ1-3,TGTGCCAGCAGCGCTGGGGCAGGGGGTTCTGGAAACACCATATATTTT,CASSAGAGGSGNTIYF
few,TRBD2,TRBV27,TRBJ2-3,TGTGCCAGCAGTCCCACTAGCGGGGGGAGCACAGATACGCAGTATTTT,CASSPTSGGSTDTQYF
few,TRBD1,TRBV19,TRBJ1-1,TGTGCCAGTAGTCCAGACAGGGGAAAGGACACTGAAGCTTTCTTT,CASSPDRGKDTEAFF
NA,TRBD2,TRBV11-2,TRBJ2-7,TGTGCCAGCAGCTCCCGGACTAGCGAGAAATTCTACGAGCAGTACTTC,CASSSRTSEKFYEQYF
NA,NA,TRBV5-1,TRBJ1-1,TGCGCCAGCAGCTTGATAGGGAGTACTGAAGCTTTCTTT,CASSLIGSTEAFF
once,TRBD1,TRBV19,TRBJ2-2,TGTGCCAGTAGTTGGGGACAGGGGATCCCCGGGGAGCTGTTTTTT,CASSWGQGIPGELFF
medium-sized,TRBD1,TRBV6-5,TRBJ1-6,TGTGCCAGCAGAAAGGACAGGGGAAATAATTCACCCCTCCACTTT,CASRKDRGNNSPLHF
few,NA,TRBV7-9,TRBJ1-6,TGTGCCAGCAGCTTAGGGGTCGGAGGGAATAATTCACCCCTCCACTTT,CASSLGVGGNNSPLHF